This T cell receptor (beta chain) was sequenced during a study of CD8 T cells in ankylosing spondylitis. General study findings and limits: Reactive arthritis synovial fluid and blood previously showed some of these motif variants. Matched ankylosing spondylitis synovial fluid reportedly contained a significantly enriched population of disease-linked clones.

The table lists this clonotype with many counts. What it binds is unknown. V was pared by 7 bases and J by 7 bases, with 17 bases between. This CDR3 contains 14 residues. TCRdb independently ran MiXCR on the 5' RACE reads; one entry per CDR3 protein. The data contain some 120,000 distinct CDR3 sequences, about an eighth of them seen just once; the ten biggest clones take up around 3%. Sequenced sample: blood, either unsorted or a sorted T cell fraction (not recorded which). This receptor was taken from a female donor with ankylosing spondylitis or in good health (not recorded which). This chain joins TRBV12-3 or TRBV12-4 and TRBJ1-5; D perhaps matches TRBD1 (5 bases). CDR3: CASTLSGGNQPQHF. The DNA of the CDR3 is TGTGCCAGCACCCTATCCGGGGGGAACCAGCCCCAGCATTTT.